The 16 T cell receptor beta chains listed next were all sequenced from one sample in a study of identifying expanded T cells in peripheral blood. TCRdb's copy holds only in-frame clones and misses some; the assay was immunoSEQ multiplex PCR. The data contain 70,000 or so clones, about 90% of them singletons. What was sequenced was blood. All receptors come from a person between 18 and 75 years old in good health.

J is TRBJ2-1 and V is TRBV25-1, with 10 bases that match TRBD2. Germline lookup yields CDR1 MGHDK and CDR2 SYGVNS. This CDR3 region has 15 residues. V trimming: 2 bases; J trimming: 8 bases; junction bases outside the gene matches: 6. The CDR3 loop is CASSELAGERDEQFF. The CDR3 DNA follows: TGTGCCAGCAGTGAACTAGCGGGAGAGAGGGATGAGCAGTTCTTC.

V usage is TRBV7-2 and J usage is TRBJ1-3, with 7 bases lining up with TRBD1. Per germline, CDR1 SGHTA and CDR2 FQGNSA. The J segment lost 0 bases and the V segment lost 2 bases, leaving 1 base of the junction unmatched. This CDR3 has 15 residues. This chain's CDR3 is CASSLRTGSGNTIYF. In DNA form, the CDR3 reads TGTGCCAGCAGCTTACGGACAGGCTCTGGAAACACCATATATTTT.

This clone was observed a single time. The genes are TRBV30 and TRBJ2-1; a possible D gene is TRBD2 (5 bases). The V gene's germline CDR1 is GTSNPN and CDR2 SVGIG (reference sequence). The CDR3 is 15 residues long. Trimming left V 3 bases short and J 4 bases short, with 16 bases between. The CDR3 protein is CAWRRRLRMYNEQFF. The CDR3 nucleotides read TGTGCCTGGAGACGCAGACTACGAATGTACAATGAGCAGTTCTTC.

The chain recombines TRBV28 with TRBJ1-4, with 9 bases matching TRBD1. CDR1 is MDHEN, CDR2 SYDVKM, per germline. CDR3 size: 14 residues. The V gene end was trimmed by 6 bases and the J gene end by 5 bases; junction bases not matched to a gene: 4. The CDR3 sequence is CASRLTGGNEKLFF. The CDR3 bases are TGTGCCAGCAGATTGACAGGGGGAAATGAAAAACTGTTTTTT. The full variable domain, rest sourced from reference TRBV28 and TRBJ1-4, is DVKVTQSSRYLVKRTGEKVFLECVQDMDHENMFWYRQDPGLGLRLIYFSYDVKMKEKGDIPEGYSVSREKKERFSLILESASTNQTSMYLCASRLTGGNEKLFFGSGTQLSVL.

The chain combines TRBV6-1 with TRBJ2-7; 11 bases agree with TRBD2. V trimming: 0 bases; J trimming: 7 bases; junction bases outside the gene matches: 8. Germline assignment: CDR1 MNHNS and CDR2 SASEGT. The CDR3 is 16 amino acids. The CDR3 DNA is TGTGCCAGCAGTGAAGCTAGCGGGAGGGCCTGGGAGGAGCAGTACTTC. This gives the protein CASSEASGRAWEEQYF.

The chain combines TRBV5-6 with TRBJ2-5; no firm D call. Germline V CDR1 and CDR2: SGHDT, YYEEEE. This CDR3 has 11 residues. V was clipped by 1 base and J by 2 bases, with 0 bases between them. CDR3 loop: CASSLQETQYF. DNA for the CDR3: TGTGCCAGCAGCTTGCAAGAGACCCAGTACTTC.

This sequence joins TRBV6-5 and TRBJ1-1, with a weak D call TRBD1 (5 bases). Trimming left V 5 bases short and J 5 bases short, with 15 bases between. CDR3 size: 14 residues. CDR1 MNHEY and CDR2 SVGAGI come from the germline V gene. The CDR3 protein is CASSAPGRWTEAFF. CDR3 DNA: TGTGCCAGCAGTGCTCCGGGACGGTGGACTGAAGCTTTCTTT.

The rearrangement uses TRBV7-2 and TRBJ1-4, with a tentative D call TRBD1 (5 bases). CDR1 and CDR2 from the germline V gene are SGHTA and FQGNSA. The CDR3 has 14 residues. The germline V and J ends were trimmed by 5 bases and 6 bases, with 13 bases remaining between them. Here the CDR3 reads CASSRDSLDEKLFF. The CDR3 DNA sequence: TGTGCCAGCAGCCGCGACAGTCTCGATGAAAAACTGTTTTTT.

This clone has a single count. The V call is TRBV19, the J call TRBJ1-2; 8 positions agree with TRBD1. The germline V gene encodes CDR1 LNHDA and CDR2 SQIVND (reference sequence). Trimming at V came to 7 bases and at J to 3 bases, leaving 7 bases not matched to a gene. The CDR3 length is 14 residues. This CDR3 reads CASTVGQGDYGYTF. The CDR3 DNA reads TGTGCCAGTACTGTTGGACAGGGTGACTATGGCTACACCTTC.

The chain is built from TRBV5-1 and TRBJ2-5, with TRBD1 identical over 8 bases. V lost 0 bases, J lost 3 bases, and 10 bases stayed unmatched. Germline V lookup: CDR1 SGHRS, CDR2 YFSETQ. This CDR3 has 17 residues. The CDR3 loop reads CASSLALGQGSKETQYF. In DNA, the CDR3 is TGCGCCAGCAGCTTGGCTCTAGGACAGGGAAGTAAAGAGACCCAGTACTTC. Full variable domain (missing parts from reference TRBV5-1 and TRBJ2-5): KAGVTQTPRYLIKTRGQQVTLSCSPISGHRSVSWYQQTPGQGLQFLFEYFSETQRNKGNFPGRFSGRQFSNSRSEMNVSTLELGDSALYLCASSLALGQGSKETQYFGPGTRLLVL.

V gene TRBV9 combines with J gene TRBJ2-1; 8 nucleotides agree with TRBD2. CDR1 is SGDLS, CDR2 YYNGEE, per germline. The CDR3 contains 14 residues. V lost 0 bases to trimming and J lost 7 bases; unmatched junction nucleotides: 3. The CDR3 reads CASSVAGGPNEQFF. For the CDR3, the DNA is TGTGCCAGCAGCGTAGCGGGGGGGCCAAATGAGCAGTTCTTC.

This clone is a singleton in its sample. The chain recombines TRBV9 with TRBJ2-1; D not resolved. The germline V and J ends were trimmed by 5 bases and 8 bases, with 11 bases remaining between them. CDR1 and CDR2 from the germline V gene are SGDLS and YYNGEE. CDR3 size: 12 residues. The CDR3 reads CASSAVWDEQFF. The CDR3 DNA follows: TGTGCCAGCAGTGCAGTATGGGATGAGCAGTTCTTC.

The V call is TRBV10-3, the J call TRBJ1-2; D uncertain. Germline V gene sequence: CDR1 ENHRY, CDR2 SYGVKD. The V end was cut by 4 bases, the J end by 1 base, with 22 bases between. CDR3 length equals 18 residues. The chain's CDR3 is CAISGTDFASLNNYGYTF. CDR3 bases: TGTGCCATCAGTGGAACAGACTTCGCCTCACTTAATAACTATGGCTACACCTTC.

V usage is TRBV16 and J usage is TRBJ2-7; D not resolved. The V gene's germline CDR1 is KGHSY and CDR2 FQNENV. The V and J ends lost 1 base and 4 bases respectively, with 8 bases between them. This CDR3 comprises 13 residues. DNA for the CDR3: TGTGCCAGCAGCCAATTGGTGGCTTACGAGCAGTACTTC. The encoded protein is CASSQLVAYEQYF.

The CDR3 nucleotides are TGTGCCAGCAGCTTGAAGACCCAGGGGGCGGACACCGGGGAGCTGTTTTTT. Translated: CASSLKTQGADTGELFF. The gene calls are TRBV5-4 and TRBJ2-2; 8 bases align to TRBD1. Germline V gene data show CDR1 as SGHNT and CDR2 as YYREEE (reference sequence). The CDR3 is made up of 17 amino acids. Trimming took 1 base from V and 3 from J; bases not matched to a gene: 8.

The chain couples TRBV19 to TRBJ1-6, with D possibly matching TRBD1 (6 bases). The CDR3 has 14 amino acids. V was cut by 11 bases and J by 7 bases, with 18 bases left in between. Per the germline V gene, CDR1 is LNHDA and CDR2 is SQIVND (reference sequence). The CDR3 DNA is TGTGCCTCCCAAAGGGGGATTCGGAATTCACCCCTCCACTTT. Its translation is CASQRGIRNSPLHF. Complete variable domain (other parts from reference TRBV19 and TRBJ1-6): DGGITQSPKYLFRKEGQNVTLSCEQNLNHDAMYWYRQDPGQGLRLIYYSQIVNDFQKGDIAEGYSVSREKKESFPLTVTSAQKNPTAFYLCASQRGIRNSPLHFGNGTRLTVT.